This entry describes one TCR beta chain. In the original workflow: The assay estimated nucleated cells by amplifying reference gene primers. Clones were read by immunoSEQ multiplex PCR, and TCRdb kept only the in-frame ones, dropping some. The DNA gave D and trimming, while V, J and clone size come from that table. The data show roughly 430,000 clones, approximately 85% seen once. The data belong to a study of blood T cell repertoires in COVID-19. For the study at large: Some COVID-19 samples were acute and others convalescent; all came from the United States, Italy and Spain. In each case, the material was cDNA or gDNA derived from T cells, B-cell-depleted T cells, or PBMCs.

Deletions cut 1 base from V and 7 bases from J, with 14 bases between. The CDR3 consists of 13 residues. Germline V gene data show CDR1 as GTSNPN and CDR2 as SVGIG (reference sequence). The chain employs TRBV30 and TRBJ2-7, with D possibly matching TRBD2 (6 bases). This TCR was recovered from a woman aged 40 to 50 with acute COVID-19. Sequencing input: PBMCs or T cells enriched from blood (not recorded which). CDR3 nucleotide sequence: TGTGCCTGGAGTGGGACACCGGAGGGAGAGCAGTACTTC. This codes for CAWSGTPEGEQYF.